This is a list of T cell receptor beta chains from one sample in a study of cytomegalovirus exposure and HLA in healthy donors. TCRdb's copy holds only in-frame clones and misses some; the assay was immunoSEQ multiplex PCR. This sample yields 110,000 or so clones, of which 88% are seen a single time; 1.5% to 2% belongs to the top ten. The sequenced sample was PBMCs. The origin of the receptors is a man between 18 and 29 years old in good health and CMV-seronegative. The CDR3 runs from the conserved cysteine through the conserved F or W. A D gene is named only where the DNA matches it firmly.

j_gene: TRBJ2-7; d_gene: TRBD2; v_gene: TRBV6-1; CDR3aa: CASTGTSGSYEQYF
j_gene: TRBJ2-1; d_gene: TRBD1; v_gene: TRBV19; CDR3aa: CASSIDLRDRANNEQFF
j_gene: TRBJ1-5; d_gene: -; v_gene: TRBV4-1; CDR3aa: CASSPGFGQYSNQPQHF
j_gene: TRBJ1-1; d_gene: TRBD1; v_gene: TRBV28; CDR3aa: CASRTGTLNTEAFF
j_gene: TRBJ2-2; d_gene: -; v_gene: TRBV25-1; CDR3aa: CASSARTGTNTGELFF
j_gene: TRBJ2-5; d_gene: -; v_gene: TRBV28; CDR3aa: CASSLPSGTQYF
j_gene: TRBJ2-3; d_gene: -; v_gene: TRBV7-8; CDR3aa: CASSLDTGSKTDTQYF
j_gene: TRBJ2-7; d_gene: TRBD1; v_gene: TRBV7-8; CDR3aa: CASSGGQGSYEQYF
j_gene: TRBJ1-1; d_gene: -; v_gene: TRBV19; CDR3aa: CASSISRNTEAFF
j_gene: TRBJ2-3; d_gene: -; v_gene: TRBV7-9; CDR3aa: CASSAPQGRGTQYF
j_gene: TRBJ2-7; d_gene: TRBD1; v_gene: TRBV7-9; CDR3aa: CASSFGTGPDEQYF
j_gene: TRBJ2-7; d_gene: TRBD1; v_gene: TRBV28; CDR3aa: CASSLPGTGASYEQYF
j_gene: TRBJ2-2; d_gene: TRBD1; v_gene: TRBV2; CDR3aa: CASYKGQKVGELFF
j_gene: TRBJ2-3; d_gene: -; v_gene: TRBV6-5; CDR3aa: CASSSLASTDTQYF
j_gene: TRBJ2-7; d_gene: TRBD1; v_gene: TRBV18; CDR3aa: CASSSISGTDDYEQYF